The present T cell receptor (beta chain) was sequenced within a study of CD8+ T cells in alopecia areata. Study-wide background: Each of the treated patients was given oral tofacitinib, 5 to 10 mg twice daily, for moderate-to-severe alopecia areata.

Following RNA extraction, reverse transcription yielded cDNA that acted as the sequencing template. Assay: immunoSEQ multiplex PCR; the TCRdb copy retains only in-frame clones and omits some. The data contain under 350,000 clones, 58% of them seen just once; the ten biggest clones take up over 1.5%. Study-wide findings and caveats: For lesional scalp, especially alopecia totalis/universalis, clonality was higher than in normal scalp.

Remarks on this clone: What it recognizes is unknown. The sample carries other DNA sequences with the same CDR3.

Treatment denoted: oral pan-JAK inhibitor, 5-10 mg twice daily. The CDR3 is 15 amino acids. Per the germline V gene, CDR1 is LGHNA and CDR2 is YSLEER. J lost 6 bases, V lost 3 bases, and 6 bases had no gene match. The receptor was derived from a human donor with alopecia areata. Sequencing was performed on CD4+ T cells sorted from blood, taken at week 24, from a patient treated with tofacitinib. J is TRBJ1-5 and V is TRBV4-3, with 9 bases identical to TRBD1. The DNA of the CDR3 is TGCGCCAGCAGCCAGGATGGACAGGGGTCTCAGCCCCAGCATTTT. Amino acids: CASSQDGQGSQPQHF.